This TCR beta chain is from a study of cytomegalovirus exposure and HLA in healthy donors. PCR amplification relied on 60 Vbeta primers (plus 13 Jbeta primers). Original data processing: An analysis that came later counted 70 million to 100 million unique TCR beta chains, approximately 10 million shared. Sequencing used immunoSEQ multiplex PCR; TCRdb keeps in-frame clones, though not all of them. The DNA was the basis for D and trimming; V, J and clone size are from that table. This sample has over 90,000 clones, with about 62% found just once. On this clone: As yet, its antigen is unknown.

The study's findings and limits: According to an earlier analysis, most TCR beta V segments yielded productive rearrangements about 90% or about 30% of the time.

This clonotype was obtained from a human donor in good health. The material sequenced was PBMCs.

This chain's CDR3 is CASSYVSEPLQETQYF. CDR3 DNA: TGTGCCAGCAGTTACGTGTCGGAGCCACTCCAAGAGACCCAGTACTTC. This chain links TRBV6-5 with TRBJ2-5, with D uncertain. The ends were cut back, 2 bases at V and 1 base at J, with 14 bases in the middle. The CDR3 covers 16 residues. Per germline, CDR1 MNHEY and CDR2 SVGAGI.